This TCR beta chain was recovered during a study of PD-1 blockade in classical Hodgkin lymphoma. Whole-study results and caveats: By C4D1 there was a significant rise in CD4+ TCR diversity but not in CD8+ TCR diversity.

This table comes from immunoSEQ multiplex PCR, and its TCRdb copy is limited to in-frame clones, with some not included. The sample includes some 93,000 clones, about 88% of them seen just once. Relapses following autologous stem cell transplantation were seen in all patients, with brentuximab vedotin exposure varying. Progressive disease, partial response or complete response was each patient's best response. Concerning this clone: As yet, its antigen is unknown.

This CDR3 is built from 15 residues. The V gene's germline CDR1 is SEHNR and CDR2 FQNEAQ (reference sequence). V lost 11 bases to trimming and J lost 0 bases; unmatched junction nucleotides: 10. The sequence derives from a human donor with classical Hodgkin lymphoma. The chain carries TRBV7-9 and TRBJ2-1, with 7 bases matching TRBD2. Sequencing was performed on peripheral blood mononuclear cells (PBMCs), taken before the second cycle of nivolumab. The CDR3 DNA reads as TGTGCCGTCGGCGGGGGTGAATACTCCTACAATGAGCAGTTCTTC. The encoded protein is CAVGGGEYSYNEQFF.